Listed here are 21 T cell receptor beta chains from one sample, sequenced in a study of T cells in Graves' hyperthyroidism and ophthalmopathy. Amplification yielded TCR beta CDR3 regions, with RNA transcripts as the source. When the TCR CDR3 underwent first-round RT-PCR, the HTBI primer set was used. TCRdb re-called the multiplex PCR reads through MiXCR, storing one row per CDR3 protein. The data hold fewer than 800,000 distinct CDR3 sequences, with less than 20% observed a single time. Sequencing was performed on blood. These receptors were taken from a man between 18 and 35 years old with Graves' hyperthyroidism.

This clonotype has ten or more counts. The DNA of the CDR3 is TGCAGCGTTGAAGTTCGGCGCTTGAACACTGAAGCTTTCTTT. Its protein is CSVEVRRLNTEAFF. V gene TRBV29-1 combines with J gene TRBJ1-1; no definite D call. The germline V gene has CDR1 SQVTM and CDR2 ANQGSEA. This CDR3 comprises 14 residues. V lost 1 base and J lost 0, with 9 bases in between. Based on the CDR3 plus reference TRBV29-1 and TRBJ1-1, the full variable domain is SAVISQKPSRDICQRGTSLTIQCQVDSQVTMMFWYRQQPGQSLTLIATANQGSEATYESGFVIDKFPISRPNLTFSTLTVSNMSPEDSSIYLCSVEVRRLNTEAFFGQGTRLTVV.

The chain is built from TRBV29-1 and TRBJ2-1, with 15 bases aligning to TRBD2. The CDR3 totals 13 residues. The V gene end was trimmed by 6 bases and the J gene end by 9 bases; junction bases not matched to a gene: 3. Germline CDR1 SQVTM, CDR2 ANQGSEA. The CDR3 region is CSVRTSGRGEQFF. DNA for the CDR3: TGCAGCGTCAGGACTAGCGGGAGGGGTGAGCAGTTCTTC.

The chain links TRBV6-5 to TRBJ1-2; D not resolved. The CDR3 spans 13 residues. Trimming took 4 bases from V and 3 from J, leaving 9 bases between them. The germline CDR1 and CDR2 sequences are MNHEY and SVGAGI. The CDR3 nucleotides are TGTGCCAGCAGTTTGTACAGCTACTATGGCTACACCTTC. This translates into CASSLYSYYGYTF.

This clonotype was observed at least ten times. This CDR3 reads CASSPDQQGTQYF. CDR3 coding DNA: TGTGCCAGCAGCCCAGACCAACAGGGAACCCAGTACTTC. The V and J genes are TRBV7-2 and TRBJ2-5; possibly TRBD1 for D (6 bases). Germline CDR1 reads SGHTA; CDR2 reads FQGNSA. V lost 5 bases and J 8 bases, leaving 15 bases between the germline ends. This CDR3 is built from 13 residues.

This clonotype was seen repeatedly, ten times or more. V and J are TRBV7-3 and TRBJ2-1, with 11 bases fitting TRBD2. The V gene's germline CDR1 is SGHTA and CDR2 FQGTGA. After removal of 2 bases from V and 5 bases from J, the junction contained 8 bases not matched to a gene. The CDR3 runs to 17 residues. CDR3 sequence reads: CASSLFLSGRANNEQFF. The CDR3 nucleotides are TGTGCCAGCAGCTTATTCCTTAGCGGGAGGGCCAACAATGAGCAGTTCTTC.

This clonotype was seen only a few times. The chain recombines TRBV4-2 with TRBJ2-5, with TRBD2 matching 9 bases. CDR1 and CDR2 (germline): LGHNA, YNFKEQ. The CDR3 loop spans 17 amino acids. V dropped 6 bases and J dropped 3; count of bases not matched to a gene: 14. The CDR3 is CASSSPYSTSGKETQYF. CDR3 nucleotides: TGTGCCAGCAGTTCTCCATATTCGACTAGCGGAAAAGAGACCCAGTACTTC.

This clonotype came up many times. The chain joins TRBV7-9 to TRBJ2-1, with D unresolved. The CDR3 is made up of 13 amino acids. Germline assignment: CDR1 SEHNR and CDR2 FQNEAQ (reference sequence). Trimming left V 5 bases short and J 9 bases short, with 14 bases between. CDR3 amino acids: CASSLGQPAEQFF. Written as DNA, the CDR3 is TGTGCCAGCAGCCTCGGGCAGCCTGCTGAGCAGTTCTTC.

This clonotype was seen repeatedly, ten times or more. The chain joins TRBV7-2 to TRBJ2-3; possibly TRBD1 for D (5 bases). This CDR3 is 12 amino acids long. In germline, CDR1 is SGHTA, CDR2 FQGNSA. V shed 3 bases and J shed 9 bases, with 10 bases lying between them. In nucleotides, the CDR3 is TGTGCCAGCAGCTTGGGGCTTAAGACGCAGTATTTT. Translated: CASSLGLKTQYF.

This clonotype was picked up many times. This chain links TRBV7-9 with TRBJ1-5; D uncertain. V was cut by 2 bases and J by 0 bases, with 5 bases left in between. The V gene's germline CDR1 is SEHNR and CDR2 FQNEAQ (reference sequence). The CDR3 is 14 amino acids. The CDR3 sequence is CASSLSSSNQPQHF. CDR3 bases: TGTGCCAGCAGCTTAAGTAGTAGCAATCAGCCCCAGCATTTT.

In its sample, this clonotype was seen a few times. CDR3 amino acids: CASSQELSRGTGNTIYF. As DNA, the CDR3 is TGCGCCAGCAGCCAAGAATTAAGCAGGGGAACTGGAAACACCATATATTTT. This sequence joins TRBV4-3 and TRBJ1-3; D possibly corresponds to TRBD1 (6 bases). The germline V gene has CDR1 LGHNA and CDR2 YSLEER. Trimming removed 0 bases from V and 2 bases from J, with 14 bases in between. The length of the CDR3 is 17 residues.

This clonotype was detected only a few times. The chain recombines TRBV7-8 with TRBJ1-1; 8 positions match TRBD1. The CDR3 totals 17 residues. Germline values: CDR1 SGHVS, CDR2 FQNEAQ. Losses at the gene ends were 2 bases for V and 0 bases for J; bases not matched to a gene: 8. CDR3 in amino acids: CASSLMTGDSMNTEAFF. CDR3 nucleotide sequence: TGTGCCAGCAGCTTAATGACAGGGGATAGCATGAACACTGAAGCTTTCTTT.

The V and J genes are TRBV19 and TRBJ1-2; no clear D. This CDR3 has 13 amino acids. Germline CDR1 LNHDA, CDR2 SQIVND (reference sequence). Between the trimmed V and J ends, which lost 1 base and 7 bases, there was a span of 10 bases. The CDR3 DNA sequence: TGTGCCAGTAGTATAGGGCTGTTCAGTGGCTACACCTTC. It specifies CASSIGLFSGYTF.

There are a few counts of this clonotype. The chain joins TRBV3-1 to TRBJ2-1, with D perhaps matching TRBD2 (5 bases). Trimming left V 3 bases short and J 2 bases short, with 14 bases between. The CDR3 has 16 amino acids. Germline CDR1 and CDR2: LGHDT and YNNKEL (reference sequence). CDR3 nucleotides: TGTGCCAGCAGCCAGCGGGTCCCAGAGGCCTACAATGAGCAGTTCTTC. This translates into CASSQRVPEAYNEQFF.

This rearrangement joins TRBV7-8 to TRBJ2-5; D gene unclear. The germline V gene has CDR1 SGHVS and CDR2 FQNEAQ. Trimming cost V 1 base and J 4 bases, with 10 bases left between them. CDR3 length: 14 residues. The CDR3 DNA reads as TGTGCCAGCAGCTTAGGCATTAGTCGAGAGACCCAGTACTTC. Translated, it gives CASSLGISRETQYF.

The chain uses TRBV11-2 and TRBJ2-1; D gene unclear. V gave up 7 bases and J gave up 3 bases, with 16 bases separating them. Germline CDR1 SGHAT, CDR2 FQNNGV. The CDR3 loop spans 15 amino acids. The CDR3: CASIQGILNYNEQFF. DNA for the CDR3: TGTGCCAGCATCCAAGGGATCCTAAACTACAATGAGCAGTTCTTC.

This chain joins TRBV24-1 and TRBJ1-5, with D perhaps TRBD1 (6 bases). The CDR3 contains 14 residues. Trimming cost V 4 bases and J 5 bases, with 11 bases left between them. Germline lookup yields CDR1 KGHDR and CDR2 SFDVKD. CDR3: CATSEYRVDQPQHF. In nucleotides, the CDR3 is TGTGCCACCAGTGAGTACAGGGTAGATCAGCCCCAGCATTTT.

This clonotype was seen a few times. The gene calls are TRBV30 and TRBJ2-7, with a weak D call TRBD2 (6 bases). Germline lookup yields CDR1 GTSNPN and CDR2 SVGIG (reference sequence). CDR3 size: 14 residues. Deletions cut 1 base from V and 7 bases from J, with 17 bases between. CDR3 amino acids: CAWSGTNGVGEQYF. The DNA for the CDR3 is TGTGCCTGGAGTGGGACTAACGGGGTCGGGGAGCAGTACTTC.

This clonotype has at least ten counts. The V gene is TRBV5-6, the J gene TRBJ2-2, with D possibly matching TRBD2 (5 bases). From germline, CDR1 is SGHDT and CDR2 YYEEEE. V was trimmed by 6 bases and J by 4 bases, leaving 10 bases between them. The CDR3 length is 13 residues. This CDR3 reads CASKRLFTGELFF. As DNA, the CDR3 is TGTGCCAGCAAACGACTATTCACCGGGGAGCTGTTTTTT. Full variable domain (remainder filled in from reference TRBV5-6 and TRBJ2-2): DAGVTQSPTHLIKTRGQQVTLRCSPKSGHDTVSWYQQALGQGPQFIFQYYEEEERQRGNFPDRFSGHQFPNYSSELNVNALLLGDSALYLCASKRLFTGELFFGEGSRLTVL.

In this sample, this clonotype turned up many times. The chain uses TRBV2 and TRBJ2-5; D unclear. Germline loops: CDR1 SNHLY, CDR2 FYNNEI. Trimming cost V 5 bases and J 5 bases, with 9 bases left between them. The CDR3 totals 12 residues. The CDR3 is CASSFIPETQYF. The CDR3 nucleotides read TGTGCCAGCAGTTTTATCCCGGAGACCCAGTACTTC.

This clonotype was counted ten times or more. The rearrangement joins TRBV7-9 to TRBJ2-5; D might be TRBD2 (5 bases). V lost 8 bases to trimming and J lost 6 bases, with 7 bases between them. CDR1 and CDR2 from the germline V gene are SEHNR and FQNEAQ (reference sequence). There are 10 residues in the CDR3. Written as DNA, the CDR3 is TGTGCCAGCGAGGGAAAGACCCAGTACTTC. Translation: CASEGKTQYF.

As regards this clonotype: This may arise from a read error, as a much more abundant clone is one base away. The J gene is TRBJ1-1, the V gene TRBV3-1; 9 nucleotides align to TRBD1. The CDR3 is 13 residues long. Germline V gives CDR1 LGHDT, CDR2 YNNKEL (reference sequence). The chain's CDR3 is CASGTGWNTEASF. The CDR3 DNA follows: TGTGCCAGCGGGACAGGGTGGAACACTGAAGCTTCCTTT.